The 16 T cell receptor beta chains listed next were all sequenced from one sample in a study of CD8 T cells in cerebrospinal fluid in Alzheimer's disease. From its re-call of the 10x single-cell sequencing reads, TCRdb lists each CDR3 protein once, without DNA. The sample's table shows approximately 1,000 distinct CDR3 sequences. Sequenced sample: cerebrospinal fluid. These receptors all come from a human donor in good health.

According to its frequency, this clonotype is medium-sized. The CDR3 sequence is CASSLGSGSPYEQYF. V is TRBV27 and J is TRBJ2-7; TCRdb indicates TRBD2, and absent DNA this call remains unverified. The CDR3 totals 15 residues. Germline loops: CDR1 MNHEY, CDR2 SMNVEV (reference sequence).

This clonotype shows up as medium-sized (0.01 to 0.1%) by frequency. The chain is built from TRBV7-9 and TRBJ2-1; the TCRdb call, TRBD1, lacks DNA for checking. CDR3 length: 14 amino acids. CDR1 is SEHNR and CDR2 is FQNEAQ in the germline V gene (reference sequence). CDR3 amino acids: CASSLDRAYNEQFF.

This clonotype shows up as medium-sized by frequency. The rearrangement joins TRBV6-1 to TRBJ1-5; TCRdb gives TRBD1 as the D gene, but with no DNA this cannot be confirmed. The CDR3 is 14 amino acids. In germline, CDR1 is MNHNS, CDR2 SASEGT. This CDR3 reads CASTGRNSNQPQHF.

This clonotype is labeled large based on frequency. The V and J genes are TRBV11-3 and TRBJ2-1; TCRdb indicates TRBD2, and absent DNA this call remains unverified. Germline V gene sequence: CDR1 SGHNT, CDR2 YENEEA. The CDR3 has 12 amino acids. The CDR3: CASSSYGPEQFF.

This clonotype is deemed large (0.1 to 1%) by its frequency. The rearrangement links TRBV5-6 to TRBJ1-3. There are 14 residues in the CDR3. Germline CDR1 reads SGHDT; CDR2 reads YYEEEE. The CDR3 sequence: CASGYRSSGNTIYF.

This chain's CDR3 is CASRQTYEQYF. V gene TRBV2 combines with J gene TRBJ2-7. The germline CDR1 and CDR2 sequences are SNHLY and FYNNEI. CDR3 size: 11 residues. Full variable domain (missing parts from reference TRBV2 and TRBJ2-7): EPEVTQTPSHQVTQMGQEVILRCVPISNHLYFYWYRQILGQKVEFLVSFYNNEISEKSEIFDDQFSVERPDGSNFTLKIRSTKLEDSAMYFCASRQTYEQYFGPGTRLTVT.

This clonotype counts as medium-sized by frequency. The rearrangement uses TRBV5-1 and TRBJ1-2; lacking DNA, the TRBD1 call made by TCRdb goes unchecked. This CDR3 is 15 amino acids long. Germline V gives CDR1 SGHRS, CDR2 YFSETQ. CDR3: CASSLAVTGPGGYTF.

Considering frequency, this clonotype is large. The rearrangement joins TRBV12-3 or TRBV12-4 to TRBJ2-7. The CDR3 consists of 13 residues. The CDR3 here is CASSLVAVYEQYF.

The V call is TRBV7-8, the J call TRBJ2-7; TCRdb returns TRBD1, unconfirmable since there is no DNA. The CDR3 is 14 residues long. CDR1 SGHVS and CDR2 FQNEAQ come from the germline V gene. This CDR3 is CASSSEMTDYEQYF. Variable domain in full (rest from reference TRBV7-8 and TRBJ2-7): GAGVSQSPRYKVAKRGQDVALRCDPISGHVSLFWYQQALGQGPEFLTYFQNEAQLDKSGLPSDRFFAERPEGSVSTLKIQRTQQEDSAVYLCASSSEMTDYEQYFGPGTRLTVT.

According to its frequency, this clonotype is large (0.1 to 1%). J is TRBJ2-7 and V is TRBV7-6; the D call from TCRdb, TRBD1, cannot be confirmed without DNA. From germline, CDR1 is SGHVS and CDR2 FNYEAQ. This CDR3 is built from 13 residues. The CDR3 loop is CASSSGPNYEQYF.

According to its frequency, this clonotype is large. The genes are TRBV3-1 and TRBJ1-2. Germline CDR1 reads LGHDT; CDR2 reads YNNKEL (reference sequence). The CDR3 extends over 14 amino acids. This CDR3 reads CASSQDRGRARYTF.

According to its frequency, this clonotype is medium-sized. This chain links TRBV27 with TRBJ2-7. CDR3 length: 14 amino acids. CDR1 is MNHEY and CDR2 is SMNVEV in the germline V gene (reference sequence). The CDR3 reads CASKFFGSSYEQYF.

Measured by frequency, this clonotype is medium-sized (0.01 to 0.1%). The chain combines TRBV5-1 with TRBJ2-7; with no DNA, the TCRdb D assignment of TRBD1 cannot be verified. Germline lookup yields CDR1 SGHRS and CDR2 YFSETQ. This CDR3 is built from 13 residues. The CDR3 sequence is CASSLPDTYEQYF.

Considering frequency, this clonotype is medium-sized. This chain connects TRBV7-6 to TRBJ1-1; TCRdb's D call, TRBD1, is unchecked because there is no DNA. Germline lookup yields CDR1 SGHVS and CDR2 FNYEAQ. The CDR3 is made up of 15 amino acids. CDR3 protein: CASSLGRQPPGEAFF.

This clonotype shows up as medium-sized by frequency. CDR3 region: CASSLGQDRSYNSPLHF. This sequence joins TRBV7-2 and TRBJ1-6. In germline, CDR1 is SGHTA, CDR2 FQGNSA. This CDR3 spans 17 amino acids.

By frequency, this clonotype is medium-sized. The chain uses TRBV5-1 and TRBJ2-2; the TCRdb D gene call, TRBD1, has no DNA to confirm it. The CDR3 runs 15 residues. The germline CDR1 and CDR2 sequences are SGHRS and YFSETQ. This CDR3 reads CASSLDTRGTGELFF.